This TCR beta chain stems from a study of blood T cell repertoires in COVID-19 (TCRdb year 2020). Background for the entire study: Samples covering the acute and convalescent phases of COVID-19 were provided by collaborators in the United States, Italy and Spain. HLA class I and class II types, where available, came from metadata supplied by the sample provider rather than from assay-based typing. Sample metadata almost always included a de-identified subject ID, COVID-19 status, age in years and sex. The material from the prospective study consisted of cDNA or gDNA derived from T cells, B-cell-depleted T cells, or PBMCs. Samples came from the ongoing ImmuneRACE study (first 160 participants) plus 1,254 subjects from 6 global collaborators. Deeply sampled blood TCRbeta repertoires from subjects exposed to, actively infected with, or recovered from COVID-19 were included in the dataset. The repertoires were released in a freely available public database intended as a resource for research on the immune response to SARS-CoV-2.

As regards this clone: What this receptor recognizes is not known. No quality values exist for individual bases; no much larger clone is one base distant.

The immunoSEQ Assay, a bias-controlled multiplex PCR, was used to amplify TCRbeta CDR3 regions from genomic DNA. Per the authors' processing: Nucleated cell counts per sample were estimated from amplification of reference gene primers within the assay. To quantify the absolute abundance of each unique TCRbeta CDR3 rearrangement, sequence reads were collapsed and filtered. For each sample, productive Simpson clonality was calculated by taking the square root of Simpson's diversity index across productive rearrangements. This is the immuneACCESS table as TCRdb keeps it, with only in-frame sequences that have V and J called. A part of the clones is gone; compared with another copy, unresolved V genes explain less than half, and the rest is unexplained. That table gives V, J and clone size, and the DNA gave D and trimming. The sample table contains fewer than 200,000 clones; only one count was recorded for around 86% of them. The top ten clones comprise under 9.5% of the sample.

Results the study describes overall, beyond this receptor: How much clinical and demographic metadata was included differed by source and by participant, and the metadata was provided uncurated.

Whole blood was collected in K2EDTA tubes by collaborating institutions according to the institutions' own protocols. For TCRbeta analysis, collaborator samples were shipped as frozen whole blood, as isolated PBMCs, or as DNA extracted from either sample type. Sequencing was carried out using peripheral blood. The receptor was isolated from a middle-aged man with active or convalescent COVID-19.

The bases read TGTGCCAGCAGCATCCAGGGGCTGAATAATCAGCCCCAGCATTTT. This gives the protein CASSIQGLNNQPQHF. Here the chain combines TRBV7-2 and TRBJ1-5; the D segment could be TRBD1, given 6 matching bases. The cysteine opens and the phenylalanine closes a CDR3 of 15 amino acids. The entry retains the CDR3 DNA only, 45 bases that are in frame from base 1. The germline V gene supplies CDR1 SGHTA and CDR2 FQGNSA. V is clipped by 5 bases and J by 4 bases, and the sequence between their germline boundaries is 15 bases long. With the rest looked up from the reference TRBV7-2 and TRBJ1-5 genes rather than sequenced, the full variable domain is GAGVSQSPSNKVTEKGKDVELRCDPISGHTALYWYRQSLGQGLEFLIYFQGNSAPDKSGLPSDRFSAERTGGSVSTLTIQRTQQEDSAVYLCASSIQGLNNQPQHFGDGTRLSIL.